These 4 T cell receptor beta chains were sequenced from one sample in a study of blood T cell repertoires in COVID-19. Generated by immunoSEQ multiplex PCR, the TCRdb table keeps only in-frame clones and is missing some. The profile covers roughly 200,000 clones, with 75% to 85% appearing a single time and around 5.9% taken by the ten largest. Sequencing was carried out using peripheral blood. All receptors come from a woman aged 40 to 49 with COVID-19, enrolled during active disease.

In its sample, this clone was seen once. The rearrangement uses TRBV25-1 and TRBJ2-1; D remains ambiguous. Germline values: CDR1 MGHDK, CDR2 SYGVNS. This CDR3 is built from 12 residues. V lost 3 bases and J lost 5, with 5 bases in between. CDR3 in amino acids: CASSDGNNEQFF. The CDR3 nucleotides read TGTGCCAGCAGTGACGGTAACAATGAGCAGTTCTTC.

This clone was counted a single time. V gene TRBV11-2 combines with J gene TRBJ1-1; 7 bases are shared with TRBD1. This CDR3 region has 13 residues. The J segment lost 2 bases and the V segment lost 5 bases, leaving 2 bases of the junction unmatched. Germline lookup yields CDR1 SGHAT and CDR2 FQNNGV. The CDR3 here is CASSRQGNTEAFF. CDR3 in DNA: TGTGCCAGCAGCCGACAGGGAAACACTGAAGCTTTCTTT.

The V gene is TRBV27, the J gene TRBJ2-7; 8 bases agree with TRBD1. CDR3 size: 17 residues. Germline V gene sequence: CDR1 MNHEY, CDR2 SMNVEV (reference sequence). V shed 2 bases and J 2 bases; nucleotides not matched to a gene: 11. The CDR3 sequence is CASSLLQGALGTYEQYF. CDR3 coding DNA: TGTGCCAGCAGTTTACTCCAGGGGGCGCTGGGAACCTACGAGCAGTACTTC.

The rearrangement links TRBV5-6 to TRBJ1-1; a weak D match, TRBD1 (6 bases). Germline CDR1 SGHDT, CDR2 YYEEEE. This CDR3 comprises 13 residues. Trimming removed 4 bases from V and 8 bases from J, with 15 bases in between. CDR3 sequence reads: CASSRTDITEAFF. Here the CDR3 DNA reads TGTGCCAGCAGCCGGACAGACATCACGGAAGCTTTCTTT.